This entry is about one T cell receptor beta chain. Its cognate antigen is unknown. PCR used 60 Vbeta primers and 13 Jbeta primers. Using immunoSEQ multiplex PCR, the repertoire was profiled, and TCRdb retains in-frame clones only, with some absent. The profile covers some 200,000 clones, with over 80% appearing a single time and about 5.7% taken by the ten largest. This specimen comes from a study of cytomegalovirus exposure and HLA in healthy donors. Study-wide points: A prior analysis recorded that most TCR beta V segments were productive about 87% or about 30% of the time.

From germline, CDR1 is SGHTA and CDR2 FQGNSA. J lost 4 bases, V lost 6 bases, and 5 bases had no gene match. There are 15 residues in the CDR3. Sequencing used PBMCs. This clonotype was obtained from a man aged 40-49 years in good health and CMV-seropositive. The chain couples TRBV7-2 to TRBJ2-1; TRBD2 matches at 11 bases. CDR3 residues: CASRVAGGRYNEQFF. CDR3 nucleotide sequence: TGTGCCAGCAGAGTAGCGGGGGGGCGTTACAATGAGCAGTTCTTC. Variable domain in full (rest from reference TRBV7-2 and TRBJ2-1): GAGVSQSPSNKVTEKGKDVELRCDPISGHTALYWYRQSLGQGLEFLIYFQGNSAPDKSGLPSDRFSAERTGGSVSTLTIQRTQQEDSAVYLCASRVAGGRYNEQFFGPGTRLTVL.